Listed below are T cell receptor beta chains from one sample, sequenced in a study of CXCR3-negative and CXCR3-positive naive CD8 T cells. TCRdb processed the 5' RACE reads again and assigns one entry to each CDR3 protein, with no DNA. Its table lists over 100,000 distinct CDR3 sequences. The sample taken for sequencing was naive CXCR3- CD8+ T cells from blood. Every receptor here comes from a human donor in good health. Some clones in this sample may be carry-over from other donors' samples. Each CDR3 is given with its conserved first and last residue.

V	J	CDR3
TRBV7-3	TRBJ2-6	CASSLGTGAGANVLTF
TRBV28	TRBJ2-1	CASRPRGLQGAGDEQFF
TRBV3-1	TRBJ2-7	CASSQQGTSEQYF
TRBV28	TRBJ2-3	CASSLTPSTDTQYF
TRBV7-2	TRBJ2-7	CASSLEPLDYEQYF
TRBV29-1	TRBJ1-3	CSVQYEDGNTIYF
TRBV29-1	TRBJ1-2	CSVHRDSDYGYTF
TRBV29-1	TRBJ2-5	CSVEGTTSVETQYF
TRBV28	TRBJ2-1	CASGLWGFNEQFF
TRBV27	TRBJ2-7	CASSFRGVYEQYF
TRBV29-1	TRBJ2-7	CSAYQGASYEQYF
TRBV9	TRBJ1-3	CASSPLKASGNTIYF
TRBV6-2/TRBV6-3	TRBJ2-7	CASSYGTDSYEQYF
TRBV15	TRBJ2-5	CATSRDVAGQETQYF
TRBV4-1	TRBJ2-7	CASSSRQGDYEQYF
TRBV7-6	TRBJ1-5	CASSLAFDRESNQPQHF
TRBV12-3/TRBV12-4	TRBJ1-1	CPSSDRDALNTEAFF
TRBV7-9	TRBJ2-7	CASSSEVGSYEQYF
TRBV15	TRBJ2-5	CATSKKGPSAQETQYF
TRBV5-1	TRBJ1-2	CASSPPGPLDGYTF
TRBV7-6	TRBJ2-7	CASSAGQGSYEQYF
TRBV29-1	TRBJ2-7	CSVELATQGSYEQYF
TRBV9	TRBJ2-3	CASSDRLADDTDTQYF
TRBV4-1	TRBJ2-1	CASSFYNEQFF
TRBV19	TRBJ1-5	CASSLGGRQPQHF
TRBV7-9	TRBJ2-7	CASSQRDYKEQYF
TRBV6-2/TRBV6-3	TRBJ2-7	CASSYSAGTGDYEQYF
TRBV10-3	TRBJ1-3	CAISESWTGFSGNTIYF
TRBV24-1	TRBJ2-1	CATSDLRASGDEQFF
TRBV18	TRBJ1-1	CASSTGTGWGTEAFF
TRBV19	TRBJ2-1	CASSRGHRGYNEQFF
TRBV6-2/TRBV6-3	TRBJ1-1	CASRLSTSSEAFF
TRBV29-1	TRBJ2-7	CSVRQGIGYEQYF
TRBV4-3	TRBJ2-6	CASSQEGYTGAPSGANVLTF
TRBV5-4	TRBJ1-2	CASSLWTGDGYTF
TRBV25-1	TRBJ2-5	CASGDGKTAVATQYF
TRBV29-1	TRBJ2-7	CSVSDRPYEQYF
TRBV6-5	TRBJ2-1	CASRGAGGNFNEQFF
TRBV5-1	TRBJ2-7	CASSFGQRYEQYF
TRBV12-3/TRBV12-4	TRBJ1-2	CASRDSGGGYTF